The 3 T cell receptor beta chains reported below all come from one sample, sequenced in a study of T-cell reconstitution after alpha-beta-depleted transplantation in children (dated by TCRdb to between 2015 and 2016). The library came from PCR. Reads for this sample came from an Illumina HiSeq 2500. TCR library preparation used molecular barcoding, with unique molecular identifiers applied to normalize quantification of the TCRbeta repertoire. TCRdb reprocessing: public reads trimmed at Q25 with fastp, clones called with MiXCR, in-frame beta chains kept. Each entry merges the rows of one CDR3 protein and shows their most common DNA and genes. The sample data list some 290,000 distinct CDR3 sequences, and 20% to 30% of these were observed just once. Roughly 9.8% of the sample is held by the ten biggest clonotypes. The treatment or condition label of this sample denotes: allogeneic hematopoietic cell transplantation with graft depleted of TCRalphabeta T cells and CD19 B cells.

This specimen was PBMCs, mostly from graft donor cells, taken 180 days after TCRalphabeta/CD19-depleted stem cell transplant. The receptors were gathered from a male patient aged 5 to 17 who had a stem cell transplant for acute lymphoblastic leukemia, so the T cells may come from the graft donor.

This clonotype has a handful of counts. In DNA form, the CDR3 reads TGCAGTGCTAGAGGACTCACCAGCTCCTACAATGAGCAGTTCTTC. This encodes CSARGLTSSYNEQFF. The chain uses TRBV20-1 and TRBJ2-1; D call uncertain. Trimming left V 1 base short and J 0 bases short, with 10 bases between. Per germline, CDR1 DFQATT and CDR2 SNEGSKA (reference sequence). The CDR3 has 15 residues.

This clonotype was detected only a few times. The junction does not match germline at one end; this may be a read error. J is TRBJ2-6 and V is TRBV7-2; no firm D call. Germline assignment: CDR1 SGHTA and CDR2 FQGNSA. The CDR3 has 14 amino acids. The CDR3, as DNA: TGTGCCAGCAGCTTAAGCAATGGTGGTAGGCCAGAGTGTTTC. Translation: CASSLSNGGRPECF.

The chain is built from TRBV7-9 and TRBJ2-7; D may be TRBD2 (6 bases). CDR1 is SEHNR and CDR2 is FQNEAQ in the germline V gene (reference sequence). V lost 6 bases and J 0 bases, leaving 15 bases between the germline ends. This CDR3 has 15 amino acids. DNA for the CDR3: TGTGCCAGCAGGGGTTTAAGGAGGGACTCCTACGAGCAGTACTTC. Translating gives CASRGLRRDSYEQYF.